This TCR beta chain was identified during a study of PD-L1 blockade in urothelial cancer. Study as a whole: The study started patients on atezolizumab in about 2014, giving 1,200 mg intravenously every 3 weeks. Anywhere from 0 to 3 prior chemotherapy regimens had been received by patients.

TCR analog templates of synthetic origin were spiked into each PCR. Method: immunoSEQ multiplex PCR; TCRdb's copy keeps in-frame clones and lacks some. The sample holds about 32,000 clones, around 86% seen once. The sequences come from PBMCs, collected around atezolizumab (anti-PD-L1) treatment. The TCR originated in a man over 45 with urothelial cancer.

CDR3 DNA: TGCGCCAGCAGCCAGGGCTTCGCCCCCTACGAGCAGTACTTC. This sequence encodes CASSQGFAPYEQYF. The chain couples TRBV4-1 to TRBJ2-7; D is unresolved. Deletions cut 3 bases from V and 2 bases from J, with 11 bases between. CDR3 length: 14 residues. Germline CDR1 MGHRA, CDR2 YSYEKL.